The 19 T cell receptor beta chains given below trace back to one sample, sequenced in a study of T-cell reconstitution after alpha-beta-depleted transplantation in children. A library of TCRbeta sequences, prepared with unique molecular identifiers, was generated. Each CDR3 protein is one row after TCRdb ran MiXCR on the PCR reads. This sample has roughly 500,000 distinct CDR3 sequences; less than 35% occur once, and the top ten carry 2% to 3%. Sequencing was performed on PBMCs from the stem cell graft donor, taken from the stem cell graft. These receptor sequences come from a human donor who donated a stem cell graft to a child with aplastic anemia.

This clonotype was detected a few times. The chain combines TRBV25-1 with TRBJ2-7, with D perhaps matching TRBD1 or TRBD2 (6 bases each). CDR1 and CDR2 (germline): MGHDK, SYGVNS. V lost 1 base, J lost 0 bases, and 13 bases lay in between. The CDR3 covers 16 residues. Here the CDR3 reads CASSESWGANSYEQYF. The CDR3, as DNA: TGTGCCAGCAGTGAATCCTGGGGGGCGAACTCCTACGAGCAGTACTTC.

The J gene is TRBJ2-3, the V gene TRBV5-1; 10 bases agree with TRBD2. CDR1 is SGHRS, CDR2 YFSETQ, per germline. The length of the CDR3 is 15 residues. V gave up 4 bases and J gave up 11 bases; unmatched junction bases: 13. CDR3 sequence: CASSSTGTSEKGQYF. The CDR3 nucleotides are TGCGCCAGCAGCAGCACCGGGACTAGCGAAAAAGGGCAGTATTTT.

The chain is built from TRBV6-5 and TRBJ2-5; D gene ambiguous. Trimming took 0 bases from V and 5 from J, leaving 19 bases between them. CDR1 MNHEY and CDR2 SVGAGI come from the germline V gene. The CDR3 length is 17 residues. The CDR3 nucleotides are TGTGCCAGCAGTTACTCGTATCGTACAGTACCCTGGGAGACCCAGTACTTC. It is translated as CASSYSYRTVPWETQYF.

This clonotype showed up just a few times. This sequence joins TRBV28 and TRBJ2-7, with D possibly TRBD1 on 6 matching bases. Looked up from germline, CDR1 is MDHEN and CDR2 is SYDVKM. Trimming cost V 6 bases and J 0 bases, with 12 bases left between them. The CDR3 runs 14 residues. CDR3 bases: TGTGCCAGCAGCGTCAGGGGATCCTCCTACGAGCAGTACTTC. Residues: CASSVRGSSYEQYF.

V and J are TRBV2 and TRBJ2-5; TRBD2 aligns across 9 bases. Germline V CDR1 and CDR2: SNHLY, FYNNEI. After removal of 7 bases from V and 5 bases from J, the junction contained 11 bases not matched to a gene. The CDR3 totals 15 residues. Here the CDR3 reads CASIIGGGRVETQYF. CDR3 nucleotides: TGTGCCAGCATCATCGGGGGCGGGAGGGTGGAGACCCAGTACTTC. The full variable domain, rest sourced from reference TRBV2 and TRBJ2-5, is EPEVTQTPSHQVTQMGQEVILRCVPISNHLYFYWYRQILGQKVEFLVSFYNNEISEKSEIFDDQFSVERPDGSNFTLKIRSTKLEDSAMYFCASIIGGGRVETQYFGPGTRLLVL.

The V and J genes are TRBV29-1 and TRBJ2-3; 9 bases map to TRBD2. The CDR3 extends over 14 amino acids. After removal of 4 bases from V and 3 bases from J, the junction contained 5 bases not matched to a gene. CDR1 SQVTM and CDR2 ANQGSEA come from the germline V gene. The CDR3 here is CSVGVAGVTDTQYF. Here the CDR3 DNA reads TGCAGCGTTGGAGTAGCGGGAGTAACAGATACGCAGTATTTT.

Here the CDR3 reads CSAGGTTYSYEQYF. CDR3 nucleotides: TGCAGTGCGGGTGGGACAACCTACTCCTACGAGCAGTACTTC. The genes are TRBV20-1 and TRBJ2-7; D is perhaps TRBD1 (6 bases). There are 14 residues in the CDR3. Germline V gene lookup returns CDR1 DFQATT and CDR2 SNEGSKA (reference sequence). V gave up 6 bases and J gave up 0 bases, with 15 bases separating them.

CDR3 nucleotides: TGCAGTGCTAGACAGAAGTGGGACAGAGTTTCCAACGTCCTGACTTTC. It yields the protein CSARQKWDRVSNVLTF. The chain is built from TRBV20-1 and TRBJ2-6; 7 nucleotides align to TRBD1. Unmatched junction bases numbered 12, after V lost 2 bases and J lost 8 bases. The CDR3 extends over 16 amino acids. Germline assignment: CDR1 DFQATT and CDR2 SNEGSKA (reference sequence).

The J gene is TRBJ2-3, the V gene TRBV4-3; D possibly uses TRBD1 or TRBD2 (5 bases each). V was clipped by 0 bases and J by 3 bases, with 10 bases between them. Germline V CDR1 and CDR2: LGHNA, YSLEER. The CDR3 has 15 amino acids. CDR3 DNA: TGCGCCAGCAGCCAAGATCGGGACCAAACAGATACGCAGTATTTT. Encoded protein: CASSQDRDQTDTQYF.

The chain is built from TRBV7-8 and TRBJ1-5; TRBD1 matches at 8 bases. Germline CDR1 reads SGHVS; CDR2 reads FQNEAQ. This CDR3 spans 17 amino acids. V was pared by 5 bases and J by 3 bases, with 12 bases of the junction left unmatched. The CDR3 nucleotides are TGTGCCAGCAGCCAGCTGACAGGGGTGGCCCTCAATCAGCCCCAGCATTTT. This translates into CASSQLTGVALNQPQHF.

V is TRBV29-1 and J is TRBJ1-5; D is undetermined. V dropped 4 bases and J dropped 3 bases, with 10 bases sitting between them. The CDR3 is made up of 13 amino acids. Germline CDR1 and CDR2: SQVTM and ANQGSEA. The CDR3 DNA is TGCAGCGTTGGGGCAGGCTTCAATCAGCCCCAGCATTTT. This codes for CSVGAGFNQPQHF. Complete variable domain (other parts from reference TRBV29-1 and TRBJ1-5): SAVISQKPSRDICQRGTSLTIQCQVDSQVTMMFWYRQQPGQSLTLIATANQGSEATYESGFVIDKFPISRPNLTFSTLTVSNMSPEDSSIYLCSVGAGFNQPQHFGDGTRLSIL.

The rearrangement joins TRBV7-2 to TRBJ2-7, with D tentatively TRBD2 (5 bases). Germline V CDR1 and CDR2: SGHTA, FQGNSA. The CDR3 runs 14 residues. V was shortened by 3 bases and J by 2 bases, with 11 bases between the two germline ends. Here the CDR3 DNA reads TGTGCCAGCAGCTTGGACCGAGCGGCCTACGAGCAGTACTTC. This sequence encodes CASSLDRAAYEQYF.

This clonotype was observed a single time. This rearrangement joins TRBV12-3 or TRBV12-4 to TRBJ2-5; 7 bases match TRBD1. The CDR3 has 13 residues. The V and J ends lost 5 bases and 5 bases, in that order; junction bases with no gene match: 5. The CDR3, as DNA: TGTGCCAGCAGTCACAGGGGTGGGGAGACCCAGTACTTC. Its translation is CASSHRGGETQYF.

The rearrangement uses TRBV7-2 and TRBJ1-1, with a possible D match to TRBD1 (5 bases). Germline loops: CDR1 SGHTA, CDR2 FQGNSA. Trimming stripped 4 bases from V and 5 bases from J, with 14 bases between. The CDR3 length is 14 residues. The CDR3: CASSSTPGLTEAFF. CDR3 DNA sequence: TGTGCCAGCAGCTCCACCCCGGGACTAACTGAAGCTTTCTTT.

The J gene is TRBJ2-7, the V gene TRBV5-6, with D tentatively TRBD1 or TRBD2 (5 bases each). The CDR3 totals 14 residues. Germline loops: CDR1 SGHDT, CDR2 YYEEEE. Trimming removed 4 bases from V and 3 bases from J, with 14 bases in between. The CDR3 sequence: CASSGPGDGYEQYV. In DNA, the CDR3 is TGTGCCAGCAGCGGGCCTGGGGACGGCTACGAGCAGTACGTC.

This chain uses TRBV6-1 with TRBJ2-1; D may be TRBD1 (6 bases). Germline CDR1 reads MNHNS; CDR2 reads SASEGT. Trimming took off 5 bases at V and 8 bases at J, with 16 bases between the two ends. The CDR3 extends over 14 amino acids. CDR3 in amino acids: CASSTSLGGYEQFF. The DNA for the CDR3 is TGTGCCAGCAGTACGTCACTAGGGGGTTATGAGCAGTTCTTC.

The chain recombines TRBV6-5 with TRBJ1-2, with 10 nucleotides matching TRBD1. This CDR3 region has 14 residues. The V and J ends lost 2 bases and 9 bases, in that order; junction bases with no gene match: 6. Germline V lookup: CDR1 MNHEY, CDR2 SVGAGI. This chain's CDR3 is CASSYAGQGKSYTF. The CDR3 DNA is TGTGCCAGCAGTTACGCGGGACAGGGGAAGAGCTACACCTTC.

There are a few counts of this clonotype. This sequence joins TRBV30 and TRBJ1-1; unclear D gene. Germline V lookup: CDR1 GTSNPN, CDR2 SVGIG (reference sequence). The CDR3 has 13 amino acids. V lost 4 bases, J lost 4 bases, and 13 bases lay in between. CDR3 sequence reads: CAWNEGRFTEAFF. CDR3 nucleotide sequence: TGTGCCTGGAACGAGGGCCGTTTCACTGAAGCTTTCTTT. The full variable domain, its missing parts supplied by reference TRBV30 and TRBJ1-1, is SQTIHQWPATLVQPVGSPLSLECTVEGTSNPNLYWYRQAAGRGLQLLFYSVGIGQISSEVPQNLSASRPQDRQFILSSKKLLLSDSGFYLCAWNEGRFTEAFFGQGTRLTVV.

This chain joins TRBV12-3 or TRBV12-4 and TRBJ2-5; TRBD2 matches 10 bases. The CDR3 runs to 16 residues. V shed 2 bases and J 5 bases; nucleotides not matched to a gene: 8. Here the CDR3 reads CASSLFGTSVVETQYF. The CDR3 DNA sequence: TGTGCCAGCAGTTTATTCGGGACTAGCGTTGTCGAGACCCAGTACTTC.